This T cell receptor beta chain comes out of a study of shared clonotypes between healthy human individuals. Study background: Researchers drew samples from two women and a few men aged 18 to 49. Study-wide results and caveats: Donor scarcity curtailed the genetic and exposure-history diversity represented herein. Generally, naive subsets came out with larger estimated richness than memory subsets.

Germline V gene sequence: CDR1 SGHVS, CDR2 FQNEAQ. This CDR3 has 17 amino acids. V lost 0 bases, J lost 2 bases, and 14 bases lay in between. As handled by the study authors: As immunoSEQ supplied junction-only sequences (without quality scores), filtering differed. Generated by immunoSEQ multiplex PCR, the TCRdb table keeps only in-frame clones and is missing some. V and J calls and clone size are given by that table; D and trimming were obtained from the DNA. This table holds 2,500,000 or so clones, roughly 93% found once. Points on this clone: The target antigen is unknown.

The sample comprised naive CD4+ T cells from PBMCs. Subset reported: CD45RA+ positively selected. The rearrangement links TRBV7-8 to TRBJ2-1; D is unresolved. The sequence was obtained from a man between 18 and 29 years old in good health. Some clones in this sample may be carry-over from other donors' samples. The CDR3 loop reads CASSLADPLFTYNEQFF. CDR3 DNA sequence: TGTGCCAGCAGCTTAGCGGATCCACTATTCACCTACAATGAGCAGTTCTTC.